These 2 T cell receptor beta chains were sequenced from one sample in a study of T cells in Graves' hyperthyroidism and ophthalmopathy. Amplified TCR beta CDR3 regions came from RNA transcripts. The HTBI set primed first-round TCR CDR3 RT-PCR. TCRdb redid the calling of the multiplex PCR reads with MiXCR, one entry per CDR3 protein. The sample carries 500,000 to 600,000 distinct CDR3 sequences, 46% recorded once. The sample comprised peripheral blood or thyroid tissue (not recorded which). The origin of the receptors is an adult woman with Graves' disease, either hyperthyroidism or ophthalmopathy (not recorded which).

This chain connects TRBV29-1 to TRBJ2-6, with a weak D call TRBD1 (7 bases). Germline CDR1 is SQVTM and CDR2 is ANQGSEA. V dropped 0 bases and J dropped 3 bases, with 12 bases sitting between them. This CDR3 is 16 amino acids long. The CDR3 here is CSVEEEGAGGANVLTF. The DNA for the CDR3 is TGCAGCGTTGAAGAGGAGGGGGCGGGTGGGGCCAACGTCCTGACTTTC.

J is TRBJ2-7 and V is TRBV28; TRBD1 aligns across 8 bases. Germline V gene data show CDR1 as MDHEN and CDR2 as SYDVKM. The J segment lost 5 bases and the V segment lost 6 bases, leaving 9 bases of the junction unmatched. The CDR3 runs 14 residues. In nucleotides, the CDR3 is TGTGCCAGCAGCAACGGACAGGGCTTCGACGAGCAGTACTTC. This codes for CASSNGQGFDEQYF.